These 25 T cell receptor beta chains were sequenced from one sample in a study of blood T cells in healthy people across ages (dated by TCRdb to about 2015). Libraries were built with 5' RACE. Instrument used: Illumina HiSeq 2500. A second PCR of roughly 6 to 12 cycles was performed with a sample-barcoded 5' primer and a J-beta primer mix. TCRdb reworked the public reads: Q25 trimming with fastp, MiXCR clone assembly, productive beta chains retained. Under each unique CDR3 protein, matching rows form one entry showing the most common genes and DNA. The sample has fewer than 900,000 distinct CDR3 sequences on record, around 34% of them singletons. The ten most abundant clones make up 10% to 15% of the sample. Sequencing was carried out using blood. The receptors stem from a man aged 18 to 29 in good health.

This clonotype was seen ten or more times. The V and J genes are TRBV4-3 and TRBJ2-3; 12 nucleotides line up with TRBD2. The ends lost 4 bases at V and 5 bases at J; junction bases unmatched: 4. The CDR3 length is 15 residues. Per germline, CDR1 LGHNA and CDR2 YSLEER. The CDR3 DNA reads TGCGCCAGCAGCCCGGGACTAGCGGGCAAAGATACGCAGTATTTT. It translates to CASSPGLAGKDTQYF.

This clonotype came up many times. This sequence joins TRBV7-2 and TRBJ2-4; D may be TRBD1 (6 bases). CDR3 length: 17 amino acids. Germline CDR1 SGHTA, CDR2 FQGNSA. Trimming pared 1 base from V and 4 bases from J, leaving 17 bases between. The CDR3, as DNA: TGTGCCAGCAGCTTAGTGTGGCAGGGGTTGGGAAAAAACATTCAGTACTTC. Translating it yields CASSLVWQGLGKNIQYF. Supplemented by reference TRBV7-2 and TRBJ2-4, the full variable domain reads GAGVSQSPSNKVTEKGKDVELRCDPISGHTALYWYRQSLGQGLEFLIYFQGNSAPDKSGLPSDRFSAERTGGSVSTLTIQRTQQEDSAVYLCASSLVWQGLGKNIQYFGAGTRLSVL.

This clonotype was recorded many times. V and J are TRBV7-2 and TRBJ2-7; tentatively, D is TRBD2 (5 bases). Germline CDR1 reads SGHTA; CDR2 reads FQGNSA. V was pared by 5 bases and J by 1 base, with 9 bases between. This CDR3 is 13 amino acids long. The CDR3 region is CASSPDLSYEQYF. The CDR3 DNA follows: TGTGCCAGCAGCCCGGACTTATCCTACGAGCAGTACTTC.

The V gene is TRBV7-3, the J gene TRBJ2-5; D remains unclear. The V gene's germline CDR1 is SGHTA and CDR2 FQGTGA. The CDR3 has 15 residues. V lost 6 bases and J lost 11, with 25 bases in between. The CDR3 reads CASSRSAVNVDEQYF. CDR3 bases: TGTGCCAGCAGTCGAAGCGCGGTTAATGTCGATGAGCAGTACTTC.

The rearrangement joins TRBV12-3 or TRBV12-4 to TRBJ2-3, with a weak D call TRBD1 (6 bases). The CDR3 is 16 amino acids. Trimming stripped 6 bases from V and 0 bases from J, with 16 bases between. The CDR3 DNA is TGTGCCAGCAGCCCTAGGGGGATTACTAGCACAGATACGCAGTATTTT. It encodes CASSPRGITSTDTQYF.

This clonotype was seen more than once but under ten times. CDR3 protein: CASTTGRLLAKNIQYF. CDR3 DNA: TGTGCCAGCACCACGGGGCGACTTCTAGCCAAAAACATTCAGTACTTC. This chain links TRBV13 with TRBJ2-4; D is tentatively TRBD1 or TRBD2 (5 bases each). Germline V CDR1 and CDR2: PRHDT, FYEKMQ (reference sequence). Trimming removed 7 bases from V and 0 bases from J, with 16 bases in between. The CDR3 contains 16 residues.

In its sample, this clonotype was seen many times. V is TRBV7-2 and J is TRBJ2-5, with TRBD1 matching over 10 bases. Germline CDR1 SGHTA, CDR2 FQGNSA. The CDR3 has 15 amino acids. The V gene end was trimmed by 2 bases and the J gene end by 5 bases; junction bases not matched to a gene: 5. The CDR3: CASSLTPDRGETQYF. CDR3 sequence (DNA): TGTGCCAGCAGCTTAACCCCGGACAGGGGGGAGACCCAGTACTTC.

The chain links TRBV20-1 to TRBJ1-2, with D tentatively TRBD1 (5 bases). The V gene lost 0 bases and the J gene lost 1 base, with 18 bases spanning the gap. In germline, CDR1 is DFQATT, CDR2 SNEGSKA (reference sequence). The CDR3 is 17 residues long. The CDR3 loop is CSARDYLGRDRNYGYTF. The CDR3 DNA reads TGCAGTGCTAGAGATTATTTGGGCAGGGACCGTAACTATGGCTACACCTTC.

Concerning this clonotype itself: One end of the junction is discordant with germline, which a read error may explain. The gene calls are TRBV4-3 and TRBJ2-7; D unclear. This CDR3 region has 15 residues. Germline V gives CDR1 LGHNA, CDR2 YSLEER. CDR3 protein: CARSQESAAKYEQYF. In DNA form, the CDR3 reads TGCGCCCGCAGCCAAGAATCGGCAGCAAAGTACGAGCAGTACTTC.

The chain uses TRBV7-9 and TRBJ2-7; D might be TRBD1 (6 bases). The CDR3 is 14 residues long. V dropped 5 bases and J dropped 7 bases, with 18 bases sitting between them. Germline-derived CDR1 and CDR2 are SEHNR and FQNEAQ (reference sequence). The CDR3 loop is CASSPEQGNNEQYF. The CDR3 bases are TGTGCCAGCAGCCCTGAACAGGGCAACAATGAGCAGTACTTC.

A note on this clonotype: A read error is possible here, since a much larger clone lies one base away. The V call is TRBV5-5, the J call TRBJ1-2; D gene uncertain. CDR1 SGHKS and CDR2 YYEKEE come from the germline V gene (reference sequence). This CDR3 contains 15 residues. V shed 6 bases and J shed 4 bases, with 19 bases lying between them. The CDR3 region is CASTTQRPHPYGYTF. The CDR3 coding sequence is TGTGCCAGCACAACTCAGAGGCCTCACCCCTATGGCTACACCTTC. The full variable domain, in which reference TRBV5-5 and TRBJ1-2 provide the parts outside the CDR3, is DAGVTQSPTHLIKTRGQQVTLRCSPISGHKSVSWYQQVLGQGPQFIFQYYEKEERGRGNFPDRFSARQFPNYSSELNVNALLLGDSALYLCASTTQRPHPYGYTFGSGTRLTVV.

The rearrangement joins TRBV7-8 to TRBJ2-7; 8 bases line up with TRBD1. This CDR3 is 16 amino acids long. Germline V gene sequence: CDR1 SGHVS, CDR2 FQNEAQ. The V segment lost 2 bases and the J segment 4 bases; nucleotides outside the gene matches: 10. The CDR3 spells CASSLLIGTGGYEQYF. In nucleotides, the CDR3 is TGTGCCAGCAGCTTATTAATCGGGACAGGAGGGTACGAGCAGTACTTC. The variable domain in full, with the rest retrieved from reference TRBV7-8 and TRBJ2-7, is GAGVSQSPRYKVAKRGQDVALRCDPISGHVSLFWYQQALGQGPEFLTYFQNEAQLDKSGLPSDRFFAERPEGSVSTLKIQRTQQEDSAVYLCASSLLIGTGGYEQYFGPGTRLTVT.

This clonotype has only a few counts. The chain links TRBV7-2 to TRBJ2-7; the D is unclear. CDR3 length: 17 amino acids. V lost 1 base, J lost 0 bases, and 16 bases lay in between. Germline CDR1 and CDR2: SGHTA and FQGNSA. Here the CDR3 DNA reads TGTGCCAGCAGCTTAGGAGTGGGAACCTATAGCTCCTACGAGCAGTACTTC. Its translation: CASSLGVGTYSSYEQYF.

This clonotype was observed a few times. CDR3 protein: CASSPRTGYTNGANVLTF. Written as DNA, the CDR3 is TGTGCCAGCAGCCCTCGGACAGGCTACACCAATGGGGCCAACGTCCTGACTTTC. This chain uses TRBV9 with TRBJ2-6; TRBD1 matches at 7 bases. This CDR3 contains 18 residues. The J segment lost 3 bases and the V segment lost 4 bases, leaving 13 bases of the junction unmatched. In germline, CDR1 is SGDLS, CDR2 YYNGEE.

This clonotype has more than one count but fewer than ten. The chain has TRBV25-1 and TRBJ2-3; no firm D call. The CDR3 covers 16 residues. The germline gives CDR1 MGHDK, CDR2 SYGVNS. The V end lost 1 base, the J end lost 0 bases, and 11 bases lay between the germline ends. CDR3 region: CASSEFSTDSTDTQYF. The CDR3 DNA is TGTGCCAGCAGTGAATTTAGCACAGATAGCACAGATACGCAGTATTTT.

The gene calls are TRBV7-2 and TRBJ2-1, with a weak D call TRBD1 (7 bases). V shed 4 bases and J shed 15 bases, with 22 bases lying between them. The CDR3 spans 14 residues. The germline gives CDR1 SGHTA, CDR2 FQGNSA. The CDR3 coding sequence is TGTGCCAGCAGCTCTAGCAGGGGGGCCGAAGTGGGGTTCTTC. This gives the protein CASSSSRGAEVGFF.

This clonotype was seen a few times. A much more abundant neighbour one base away suggests this may be a read error. The V gene is TRBV12-3 or TRBV12-4, the J gene TRBJ2-5; the D gene is possibly TRBD1 (5 bases). The J call may be mistaken, given a closer DNA end match to TRBJ2-1. The CDR3 is 14 amino acids. The CDR3 nucleotides are TGTGCCAGCAGTTTAGGTGACAGACAAGAGACCCAGTTCTTC. This gives the protein CASSLGDRQETQFF.

This clonotype was counted a few times. The chain couples TRBV20-1 to TRBJ1-1; 7 bases align to TRBD1. The ends lost 0 bases at V and 6 bases at J; junction bases unmatched: 16. CDR3 length equals 17 residues. Germline assignment: CDR1 DFQATT and CDR2 SNEGSKA (reference sequence). In DNA, the CDR3 is TGCAGTGCTAGAGATATCGTGGCAGGGGGTAATGTCGCTGAAGCTTTCTTT. It codes for CSARDIVAGGNVAEAFF.

This clonotype has a count of ten or more. This chain links TRBV12-3 or TRBV12-4 with TRBJ1-2; D is perhaps TRBD1 (5 bases). Trimming took off 3 bases at V and 6 bases at J, with 8 bases between the two ends. CDR3 length equals 12 residues. This chain's CDR3 is CASSFGTHGYTF. The CDR3 DNA sequence: TGTGCCAGCAGTTTCGGGACGCATGGCTACACCTTC.

This clonotype was found a few times. The V and J genes are TRBV12-3 or TRBV12-4 and TRBJ2-7, with 9 bases matching TRBD2. The length of the CDR3 is 15 residues. The V gene end was trimmed by 8 bases and the J gene end by 5 bases; junction bases not matched to a gene: 13. CDR3 sequence reads: CASSDRASGVHEQYF. The CDR3 nucleotides read TGTGCCAGCTCCGACCGGGCTAGCGGGGTCCACGAGCAGTACTTC.

V gene TRBV7-9 combines with J gene TRBJ1-2, with 9 bases aligning to TRBD1. With 5 bases clipped from V and 7 bases from J, the junction kept 8 bases outside the gene matches. This CDR3 region has 14 residues. From germline, CDR1 is SEHNR and CDR2 FQNEAQ (reference sequence). The CDR3 is CASSVPGQGAGYTF. The CDR3 DNA reads as TGTGCCAGCAGCGTTCCGGGACAGGGCGCTGGCTACACCTTC. Looking up the rest from reference TRBV7-9 and TRBJ1-2 gives the full variable domain: DTGVSQNPRHKITKRGQNVTFRCDPISEHNRLYWYRQTLGQGPEFLTYFQNEAQLEKSRLLSDRFSAERPKGSFSTLEIQRTEQGDSAMYLCASSVPGQGAGYTFGSGTRLTVV.

The CDR3 DNA sequence: TGCAGTGCTAGAGATCTTAGCGGGGGGGCCTACGAGCAGTACTTC. Its protein product is CSARDLSGGAYEQYF. This rearrangement joins TRBV20-1 to TRBJ2-7, with TRBD2 matching 11 bases. Unmatched junction bases numbered 3, after V lost 0 bases and J lost 2 bases. The germline V gene has CDR1 DFQATT and CDR2 SNEGSKA (reference sequence). The CDR3 is 15 residues long.

Remarks on this clonotype: An end of the junction differs from the germline gene, which may be a read error. The chain carries TRBV6-5 and TRBJ2-6; D call uncertain. The CDR3 runs 20 residues. CDR1 and CDR2 (germline): MNHEY, SVGAGI. Here the CDR3 reads CVSSYYFRDSTLSGANVLTF. The CDR3 bases are TGTGTCAGCAGTTATTACTTCCGAGACTCTACCCTCTCTGGGGCCAACGTCCTGACTTTC.

The gene calls are TRBV9 and TRBJ2-4; 8 bases fit TRBD2. V was clipped by 2 bases and J by 13 bases; unmatched bases: 20. Germline V lookup: CDR1 SGDLS, CDR2 YYNGEE. This CDR3 region has 17 residues. The CDR3 nucleotides are TGTGCCAGCAGCGTGGCTCAGGGTAGCGGGACCTACAATGAGCAGTACTTC. Translated: CASSVAQGSGTYNEQYF. Variable domain in full (rest from reference TRBV9 and TRBJ2-4): DSGVTQTPKHLITATGQRVTLRCSPRSGDLSVYWYQQSLDQGLQFLIQYYNGEERAKGNILERFSAQQFPDLHSELNLSSLELGDSALYFCASSVAQGSGTYNEQYFGAGTRLSVL.

The sample holds many counts of this clonotype. The chain has TRBV20-1 and TRBJ1-2; D gene unclear. V dropped 1 base and J dropped 2 bases, with 8 bases sitting between them. Looked up from germline, CDR1 is DFQATT and CDR2 is SNEGSKA (reference sequence). There are 13 residues in the CDR3. The CDR3 protein is CSARGRLNYGYTF. The CDR3 DNA reads TGCAGTGCTAGAGGTCGCCTCAACTATGGCTACACCTTC.